The 14 T cell receptor beta chains given below trace back to one sample, sequenced in a study of cytomegalovirus exposure and HLA in healthy donors. Sequencing used immunoSEQ multiplex PCR; TCRdb keeps in-frame clones, though not all of them. The data hold some 170,000 clones, with 75% to 90% observed a single time. Sequenced sample: PBMCs. These receptor sequences come from a woman aged 18-29 years in good health and CMV-seronegative.

The rearrangement uses TRBV7-9 and TRBJ2-1, with TRBD2 matching 13 bases. Germline CDR1 SEHNR, CDR2 FQNEAQ (reference sequence). Losses at the gene ends were 4 bases for V and 2 bases for J; bases not matched to a gene: 5. The CDR3 sequence is 17 residues long. The CDR3 loop reads CASSSWTSGGAYNEQFF. CDR3 in DNA: TGTGCCAGCAGCTCCTGGACTAGCGGGGGAGCCTACAATGAGCAGTTCTTC.

V gene TRBV9 combines with J gene TRBJ2-1; D is possibly TRBD2 (5 bases). CDR1 is SGDLS, CDR2 YYNGEE, per germline. V dropped 0 bases and J dropped 8 bases, with 12 bases sitting between them. CDR3 length: 14 amino acids. The CDR3 region is CASSVAGLADEQFF. The CDR3 DNA follows: TGTGCCAGCAGCGTAGCTGGGCTAGCCGATGAGCAGTTCTTC.

The genes are TRBV4-1 and TRBJ2-7, with D hard to call. CDR3 length: 13 amino acids. CDR1 and CDR2 (germline): MGHRA, YSYEKL. Trimming shortened V by 2 bases and J by 6 bases, and 11 bases separated the two germline ends. The DNA for the CDR3 is TGCGCCAGCAGCCAACGGTCTGGTCTCGAGCAGTACTTC. This codes for CASSQRSGLEQYF.

This chain joins TRBV19 and TRBJ2-7; no clear D. The germline V and J ends were trimmed by 3 bases and 1 base, with 10 bases remaining between them. CDR3 length: 14 amino acids. Germline loops: CDR1 LNHDA, CDR2 SQIVND (reference sequence). Written as DNA, the CDR3 is TGTGCCAGTAGTATTAGGTACAGATCCTACGAGCAGTACTTC. It translates to CASSIRYRSYEQYF.

This chain uses TRBV9 with TRBJ2-1; TRBD2 agrees at 8 bases. V was pared by 3 bases and J by 7 bases, with 3 bases of the junction left unmatched. Germline V lookup: CDR1 SGDLS, CDR2 YYNGEE. CDR3 length: 13 residues. In DNA form, the CDR3 reads TGTGCCAGCAGCGGGGGACTAGTAAATGAGCAGTTCTTC. Protein product: CASSGGLVNEQFF. The whole variable domain, filled in from reference TRBV9 and TRBJ2-1, reads DSGVTQTPKHLITATGQRVTLRCSPRSGDLSVYWYQQSLDQGLQFLIQYYNGEERAKGNILERFSAQQFPDLHSELNLSSLELGDSALYFCASSGGLVNEQFFGPGTRLTVL.

The V and J genes are TRBV11-2 and TRBJ1-4, with D perhaps TRBD1 (5 bases). V was trimmed by 3 bases and J by 4 bases, leaving 15 bases between them. The CDR3 is made up of 16 amino acids. In germline, CDR1 is SGHAT, CDR2 FQNNGV. The CDR3 is CASSFKGEVGNEKLFF. DNA for the CDR3: TGTGCCAGCAGCTTTAAAGGGGAGGTTGGTAATGAAAAACTGTTTTTT.

The gene calls are TRBV13 and TRBJ2-7; 8 positions agree with TRBD2. The junction had 1 base not matched to a gene; V was cut back by 0 bases and J by 6 bases. The germline gives CDR1 PRHDT, CDR2 FYEKMQ (reference sequence). This CDR3 contains 13 residues. CDR3 in DNA: TGTGCCAGCAGCTTAGGTAGCGGGATCGAGCAGTACTTC. The encoded protein is CASSLGSGIEQYF.

Comment on this clone: Germline and junction disagree at one end, which may indicate a read error. The chain uses TRBV5-8 and TRBJ1-3, with 7 bases that match TRBD1. Germline V CDR1 and CDR2: SGHTS, YDEGEE. The CDR3 is 16 residues long. The CDR3 reads CASSRSTGSAGNIIYF. The CDR3 DNA sequence: TGTGCCAGCAGCAGATCGACAGGGTCGGCTGGAAACATCATATATTTT.

The V and J genes are TRBV2 and TRBJ2-5; 8 bases line up with TRBD1. V gave up 8 bases and J gave up 3 bases; unmatched junction bases: 5. Germline V lookup: CDR1 SNHLY, CDR2 FYNNEI. CDR3 length: 13 residues. CDR3 in amino acids: CASGQGREETQYF. CDR3 bases: TGTGCCAGCGGACAGGGTAGGGAAGAGACCCAGTACTTC. The full variable domain, completed using reference TRBV2 and TRBJ2-5, is EPEVTQTPSHQVTQMGQEVILRCVPISNHLYFYWYRQILGQKVEFLVSFYNNEISEKSEIFDDQFSVERPDGSNFTLKIRSTKLEDSAMYFCASGQGREETQYFGPGTRLLVL.

This clone was seen only once. The gene calls are TRBV7-9 and TRBJ2-7; 7 bases align to TRBD2. The CDR3 runs to 13 residues. J was trimmed by 6 bases and V by 5 bases; bases with no gene match: 7. Germline V lookup: CDR1 SEHNR, CDR2 FQNEAQ (reference sequence). In DNA, the CDR3 is TGTGCCAGCAGCCCAGCTGGGGGGGTCGAGCAGTACTTC. The encoded protein is CASSPAGGVEQYF.

The rearrangement links TRBV5-6 to TRBJ2-7; weak D call: TRBD1 (7 bases). Germline V gene lookup returns CDR1 SGHDT and CDR2 YYEEEE. The V end was cut by 5 bases, the J end by 2 bases, with 14 bases between. The CDR3 sequence is 14 residues long. CDR3 nucleotides: TGTGCCAGCAGGTCACGCGGGACAGCCTACGAGCAGTACTTC. Its translation is CASRSRGTAYEQYF.

The chain combines TRBV15 with TRBJ2-5; D is perhaps TRBD2 (5 bases). The length of the CDR3 is 13 residues. V was shortened by 4 bases and J by 3 bases, with 9 bases between the two germline ends. Per the germline V gene, CDR1 is LNHNV and CDR2 is YYDKDF (reference sequence). The CDR3 DNA reads as TGTGCCACCAGCAAGGACTTAGAAGAGACCCAGTACTTC. The encoded protein is CATSKDLEETQYF.

The V gene is TRBV30, the J gene TRBJ2-3; 7 nucleotides match TRBD1. Germline CDR1 reads GTSNPN; CDR2 reads SVGIG (reference sequence). The junction had 7 bases not matched to a gene; V was cut back by 5 bases and J by 2 bases. There are 14 residues in the CDR3. The CDR3 spells CAWETGRDTDTQYF. The DNA for the CDR3 is TGTGCCTGGGAGACAGGGAGAGACACAGATACGCAGTATTTT.

Concerning this clone: Other DNA sequences from this sample encode an identical CDR3 as well. The chain uses TRBV18 and TRBJ2-3; D unresolved. This CDR3 spans 12 amino acids. CDR1 is KGHSH and CDR2 is LQKENI in the germline V gene. Trimming shortened V by 3 bases and J by 3 bases, and 4 bases separated the two germline ends. CDR3 protein: CASSPSTDTQYF. Written as DNA, the CDR3 is TGTGCCAGCTCACCCTCGACAGATACGCAGTATTTT. The variable domain in full, with the rest retrieved from reference TRBV18 and TRBJ2-3, is NAGVMQNPRHLVRRRGQEARLRCSPMKGHSHVYWYRQLPEEGLKFMVYLQKENIIDESGMPKERFSAEFPKEGPSILRIQQVVRGDSAAYFCASSPSTDTQYFGPGTRLTVL.